The rows below give T cell receptor beta chains drawn from one sample of a study of tumor and adjacent non-tumor tissue in lung cancer. TCRdb itself ran the multiplex PCR reads through MiXCR, one entry per CDR3 protein. The sample has about 140,000 distinct CDR3 sequences, around 67% seen once; the top ten hold around a sixth. The sample was lung tumor tissue. The receptor set was obtained from a man in his 60s with small cell lung cancer. Both conserved end residues are trimmed from each CDR3. Fields, in order: V gene, CDR3 protein.

v_gene: TRBV6-1
CDR3aa: SSSEVWRQPQH

v_gene: TRBV5-1
CDR3aa: ASSLVQASEQY

v_gene: TRBV6-5
CDR3aa: ASSFPDEPQH

v_gene: TRBV20-1
CDR3aa: SASPGTGTVNRPQH

v_gene: TRBV11-2
CDR3aa: ASSLAHSSTDMQY

v_gene: TRBV20-1
CDR3aa: SASMFQGSYEQY

v_gene: TRBV5-6
CDR3aa: ASSSTGGGHHPQH

v_gene: TRBV4-1
CDR3aa: ASSPMGPVQDFAGANVLT

v_gene: TRBV29-1
CDR3aa: SVDEPGEKLF

v_gene: TRBV12-3/TRBV12-4
CDR3aa: ASNKEFVGVAYTEAF

v_gene: TRBV2
CDR3aa: ASSDAPGLGSPLH

v_gene: TRBV6-6
CDR3aa: ASRKTSGVYNEQF

v_gene: TRBV7-9
CDR3aa: ASSLIPTGPDTQY

v_gene: TRBV4-2
CDR3aa: ASSQDRRDTWELF

v_gene: TRBV20-1
CDR3aa: SASGQGGQPQH